Listed below are T cell receptor beta chains from one sample, sequenced in a study of blood T cell repertoires in COVID-19. The data were produced by immunoSEQ multiplex PCR, yet TCRdb's version contains in-frame clones alone and is incomplete. The sample carries some 250,000 clones, around three quarters recorded once. Sequencing used peripheral blood. The receptors here all came from a woman over 75 with acute or convalescent COVID-19. The CDR3 runs from the conserved cysteine through the conserved F or W. Fields, in order: D gene, J gene, V gene, clone size, CDR3 protein, CDR3 DNA. A D gene is named only where the DNA matches it firmly. Size is omitted from some rows. Given values are once, few, many or a class for expanded clones.

D gene: TRBD1
J gene: TRBJ2-1
V gene: TRBV5-4
clone size: NA
CDR3 protein: CASSLRVTGEEQFF
CDR3 DNA: TGTGCCAGCAGCTTGCGGGTAACAGGGGAAGAGCAGTTCTTC

D gene: NA
J gene: TRBJ2-7
V gene: TRBV9
clone size: NA
CDR3 protein: CASSVAGSSEQYF
CDR3 DNA: TGTGCCAGCAGCGTAGCAGGGTCCAGCGAGCAGTACTTC

D gene: NA
J gene: TRBJ1-2
V gene: TRBV3-1/TRBV3-2
clone size: NA
CDR3 protein: CASSQGQAFYGYTF
CDR3 DNA: TGTGCCAGCAGCCAAGGACAGGCCTTCTATGGCTACACCTTC

D gene: NA
J gene: TRBJ2-2
V gene: TRBV19
clone size: few
CDR3 protein: CASSMSQVTGELFF
CDR3 DNA: TGTGCCAGTAGTATGAGTCAGGTAACCGGGGAGCTGTTTTTT

D gene: TRBD1
J gene: TRBJ2-3
V gene: TRBV7-9
clone size: NA
CDR3 protein: CASDLQGPTTDTQYF
CDR3 DNA: TGTGCCAGCGACCTACAGGGGCCTACCACAGATACGCAGTATTTT

D gene: TRBD2
J gene: TRBJ2-7
V gene: TRBV4-3
clone size: NA
CDR3 protein: CASSRGLAGGILYEQYF
CDR3 DNA: TGCGCCAGCAGCCGTGGACTAGCGGGGGGAATCCTCTACGAGCAGTACTTC

D gene: NA
J gene: TRBJ1-2
V gene: TRBV7-2
clone size: NA
CDR3 protein: CASSLQGHLPEGYTF
CDR3 DNA: TGTGCCAGCAGCTTACAGGGGCACCTTCCAGAGGGCTACACCTTC

D gene: NA
J gene: TRBJ1-5
V gene: TRBV11-2
clone size: once
CDR3 protein: CASSPSRTQPQHF
CDR3 DNA: TGTGCCAGCAGCCCTAGTAGAACTCAGCCCCAGCATTTT

D gene: TRBD2
J gene: TRBJ2-1
V gene: TRBV5-1
clone size: once
CDR3 protein: CASSWVLAGPYNEQFF
CDR3 DNA: TGCGCCAGCAGCTGGGTCCTAGCGGGCCCCTACAATGAGCAGTTCTTC

D gene: TRBD2
J gene: TRBJ2-3
V gene: TRBV11-2
clone size: NA
CDR3 protein: CASSASGGFLDTQYF
CDR3 DNA: TGTGCCAGCAGCGCAAGCGGGGGATTTTTAGATACGCAGTATTTT

D gene: NA
J gene: TRBJ2-7
V gene: TRBV4-1
clone size: few
CDR3 protein: CASSQGARASSYEQYF
CDR3 DNA: TGCGCCAGCAGCCAAGGGGCCAGGGCGAGCTCCTACGAGCAGTACTTC

D gene: TRBD1
J gene: TRBJ2-7
V gene: TRBV10-3
clone size: once
CDR3 protein: CATRDRPYEQYF
CDR3 DNA: TGTGCCACTCGGGACAGACCCTACGAGCAGTACTTC

D gene: NA
J gene: TRBJ1-2
V gene: TRBV7-9
clone size: NA
CDR3 protein: CASSRSVSIYGYTF
CDR3 DNA: TGTGCCAGCAGCCGGTCGGTGTCCATCTATGGCTACACCTTC

D gene: NA
J gene: TRBJ1-1
V gene: TRBV5-4
clone size: NA
CDR3 protein: CASSLGRGGMNTEAFF
CDR3 DNA: TGTGCCAGCAGCTTGGGGAGGGGCGGGATGAACACTGAAGCTTTCTTT

D gene: TRBD2
J gene: TRBJ2-1
V gene: TRBV5-6
clone size: NA
CDR3 protein: CASSSAGTRFGEQFF
CDR3 DNA: TGTGCCAGCAGCAGCGCCGGGACTAGATTTGGTGAGCAGTTCTTC

D gene: NA
J gene: TRBJ2-5
V gene: TRBV10-3
clone size: NA
CDR3 protein: CAAGRGETQYF
CDR3 DNA: TGTGCCGCCGGACGAGGGGAGACCCAGTACTTC

D gene: TRBD2
J gene: TRBJ2-1
V gene: TRBV18
clone size: NA
CDR3 protein: CASSPLQRGVYTSSYNEQFF
CDR3 DNA: TGTGCCAGCTCACCACTGCAGCGGGGGGTATATACGAGCTCCTACAATGAGCAGTTCTTC

D gene: TRBD1
J gene: TRBJ1-1
V gene: TRBV11-2
clone size: NA
CDR3 protein: CASSRQGNTEAFF
CDR3 DNA: TGTGCCAGCAGCCGACAGGGGAACACTGAAGCTTTCTTT

D gene: NA
J gene: TRBJ1-1
V gene: TRBV2
clone size: NA
CDR3 protein: CASSENSNTEAFF
CDR3 DNA: TGTGCCAGCAGTGAAAACAGTAACACTGAAGCTTTCTTT

D gene: NA
J gene: TRBJ2-5
V gene: TRBV6-5
clone size: NA
CDR3 protein: CASSQGGIQETQYF
CDR3 DNA: TGTGCCAGCAGCCAGGGGGGTATCCAAGAGACCCAGTACTTC

D gene: TRBD1
J gene: TRBJ1-2
V gene: TRBV29-1
clone size: NA
CDR3 protein: CSVDPGTGDRGYTF
CDR3 DNA: TGCAGCGTTGACCCTGGGACAGGGGACCGTGGCTACACCTTC

D gene: TRBD1
J gene: TRBJ1-1
V gene: TRBV19
clone size: few
CDR3 protein: CASRDRRRNTEAFF
CDR3 DNA: TGTGCCAGTAGGGACAGGAGAAGAAACACTGAAGCTTTCTTT

D gene: TRBD2
J gene: TRBJ2-7
V gene: TRBV6-1
clone size: NA
CDR3 protein: CASSESGGSYEQYF
CDR3 DNA: TGTGCCAGCAGTGAATCGGGGGGGTCCTACGAGCAGTACTTC

D gene: TRBD1
J gene: TRBJ2-5
V gene: TRBV7-9
clone size: NA
CDR3 protein: CASSPTGDLETQYF
CDR3 DNA: TGTGCCAGCAGTCCCACAGGGGATCTGGAGACCCAGTACTTC

D gene: TRBD1
J gene: TRBJ2-7
V gene: TRBV5-5
clone size: NA
CDR3 protein: CASSRGQGIHEQYF
CDR3 DNA: TGTGCCAGCAGCCGGGGACAGGGTATCCACGAGCAGTACTTC

D gene: NA
J gene: TRBJ1-3
V gene: TRBV5-4
clone size: NA
CDR3 protein: CASSVNRDSGNTIYF
CDR3 DNA: TGTGCCAGCAGCGTAAACAGGGACTCTGGAAACACCATATATTTT

D gene: TRBD2
J gene: TRBJ2-1
V gene: TRBV7-6
clone size: few
CDR3 protein: CASSLIGTSGGTQFF
CDR3 DNA: TGTGCCAGCAGCTTAATAGGGACTAGCGGGGGAACACAGTTCTTC

D gene: TRBD1
J gene: TRBJ1-1
V gene: TRBV11-2
clone size: NA
CDR3 protein: CASSLRGQGNTEAFF
CDR3 DNA: TGTGCCAGCAGCTTAAGGGGGCAAGGGAACACTGAAGCTTTCTTT

D gene: TRBD1
J gene: TRBJ1-1
V gene: TRBV12-3/TRBV12-4
clone size: NA
CDR3 protein: CASRGQLYTEAFF
CDR3 DNA: TGTGCCAGCAGGGGACAGTTGTACACTGAAGCTTTCTTT

D gene: NA
J gene: TRBJ1-1
V gene: TRBV10-3
clone size: NA
CDR3 protein: CAISGTVNTEAFF
CDR3 DNA: TGTGCCATCAGTGGGACAGTCAACACTGAAGCTTTCTTT

D gene: TRBD1
J gene: TRBJ1-2
V gene: TRBV12-3/TRBV12-4
clone size: NA
CDR3 protein: CASSSTGDYGYTF
CDR3 DNA: TGTGCCAGCAGCTCAACAGGGGACTATGGCTACACCTTC

D gene: NA
J gene: TRBJ2-2
V gene: TRBV27
clone size: NA
CDR3 protein: CASSFQGRTGELFF
CDR3 DNA: TGTGCCAGCAGTTTCCAGGGGCGCACCGGGGAGCTGTTTTTT

D gene: NA
J gene: TRBJ2-7
V gene: TRBV6-5
clone size: NA
CDR3 protein: CASSSPGSYEQYF
CDR3 DNA: TGTGCCAGCAGTTCCCCGGGATCCTACGAGCAGTACTTC

D gene: NA
J gene: TRBJ2-7
V gene: TRBV6-1
clone size: NA
CDR3 protein: CASSEQQSYEQYF
CDR3 DNA: TGTGCCAGCAGTGAGCAACAGTCCTACGAGCAGTACTTC

D gene: TRBD1
J gene: TRBJ1-1
V gene: TRBV2
clone size: NA
CDR3 protein: CASTVTGVGTEAFF
CDR3 DNA: TGTGCCAGCACCGTGACAGGGGTCGGAACTGAAGCTTTCTTT

D gene: TRBD2
J gene: TRBJ2-2
V gene: TRBV25-1
clone size: NA
CDR3 protein: CATSPTLTSGSRTGELFF
CDR3 DNA: TGTGCCACCTCCCCAACTTTGACTAGCGGGAGTCGCACCGGGGAGCTGTTTTTT

D gene: TRBD2
J gene: TRBJ2-7
V gene: TRBV4-1
clone size: NA
CDR3 protein: CASSQVPAGPTYEQYF
CDR3 DNA: TGCGCCAGCAGCCAAGTTCCAGCGGGGCCGACCTACGAGCAGTACTTC

D gene: NA
J gene: TRBJ1-2
V gene: TRBV12-3/TRBV12-4
clone size: few
CDR3 protein: CASSLQGYGYTF
CDR3 DNA: TGTGCCAGCAGTTTACAGGGTTATGGCTACACCTTC

D gene: TRBD1
J gene: TRBJ1-2
V gene: TRBV5-6
clone size: NA
CDR3 protein: CASRRTGGFGGYTF
CDR3 DNA: TGTGCCAGCAGGAGAACAGGGGGCTTTGGTGGCTACACCTTC

D gene: NA
J gene: TRBJ1-6
V gene: TRBV13
clone size: once
CDR3 protein: CASSLGGSRSPLHF
CDR3 DNA: TGTGCCAGCAGCTTGGGGGGATCAAGGTCACCCCTCCACTTT

D gene: TRBD1
J gene: TRBJ1-2
V gene: TRBV3-1/TRBV3-2
clone size: NA
CDR3 protein: CASSFQGGYGYTF
CDR3 DNA: TGTGCCAGCAGCTTTCAGGGGGGCTATGGCTACACCTTC

D gene: TRBD2
J gene: TRBJ2-4
V gene: TRBV7-9
clone size: NA
CDR3 protein: CASSHTSGRAAKNIQYF
CDR3 DNA: TGTGCCAGCAGCCATACTAGCGGGAGGGCCGCCAAAAACATTCAGTACTTC